This is a list of T cell receptor beta chains from one sample in a study of neurological immune-mediated disorders. TCRdb recomputed calls from the 5' RACE reads with MiXCR, one row per CDR3 protein. The table lists some 48,000 distinct CDR3 sequences, around a tenth of them singletons. Sequenced input: PBMCs. Every receptor here comes from a middle-aged woman with HTLV-1-associated myelopathy (HAM/TSP). Both conserved end residues are part of each CDR3. A D gene is named only where the DNA matches it firmly. Some rows have no size entry. The others give once, few or many, or a class for an expanded clone.

TGTGCCACCAGTGATTATTCGACAGGGGGTAGGAATGAGCAGTTCTTC	CATSDYSTGGRNEQFF	many	TRBD1	TRBJ2-1	TRBV24-1
TGTGCCAGCAGCGGACGACGCCCCGTGGGCGAGCAGTTCTTC	CASSGRRPVGEQFF	many	.	TRBJ2-1	TRBV7-2
TGTGCCATCAATGAGCGCCGGGCGGGGGGCCTCCATGAGCAGTTCTTC	CAINERRAGGLHEQFF	.	TRBD2	TRBJ2-1	TRBV10-3
TGTGCCAGCAGTATGGGACAGAGAAACACTGAAGCTTTCTTT	CASSMGQRNTEAFF	.	TRBD1	TRBJ1-1	TRBV6-5
TGTGCCAGCAGTTCCAGGGGGCGTCGTGAAAAACTGTTTTTT	CASSSRGRREKLFF	many	TRBD1	TRBJ1-4	TRBV6-5
TGCGCCAGCAGCGAGGGGGCTGGAAACACTGAAGCTTTCTTT	CASSEGAGNTEAFF	many	TRBD1	TRBJ1-1	TRBV5-1
TGTGCCAGCAGCCGGGACAGGAACACCGGGGAGCTGTTTTTT	CASSRDRNTGELFF	many	TRBD1	TRBJ2-2	TRBV4-2
TGTGCCATCAGTGAGGGCCGGGGGCGGACCGAGGAGCTGTTTTTT	CAISEGRGRTEELFF	.	.	TRBJ2-2	TRBV10-3
TGTGCCAGCAGTTTTTCGGCTAGGAACACTGAAGCTTTCTTT	CASSFSARNTEAFF	many	.	TRBJ1-1	TRBV12-3/TRBV12-4
TGCGCCAGCAGCTTGCAGGGGGTCTGGGAGACCCAGTACTTC	CASSLQGVWETQYF	many	TRBD1	TRBJ2-5	TRBV5-1
TGTGCCAGCAGCTCAGGGTCAGATACGCAGTATTTT	CASSSGSDTQYF	few	.	TRBJ2-3	TRBV11-2
TGTGCCAGCAGCGTAGCTTGGGGAGCGATAGAGCAGTTCTTC	CASSVAWGAIEQFF	many	.	TRBJ2-1	TRBV9
TGCGCCAGCAGCAGACTAGCGGGGCGAGGCCAGCCCCAGCATTTT	CASSRLAGRGQPQHF	.	.	TRBJ1-5	TRBV5-1
TGTGCCTGGGCCGTGGGGCTCGATCAGCCCCAGCATTTT	CAWAVGLDQPQHF	many	.	TRBJ1-5	TRBV30
TGTGCCAGCAGCTTACTTCAGGGGGCAAATGAAGCTTTCTTT	CASSLLQGANEAFF	many	TRBD1	TRBJ1-1	TRBV5-6
TGCGCCAGCAGCGCGACAGTCTCTGGGGCCAACGTCCTGACTTTC	CASSATVSGANVLTF	many	.	TRBJ2-6	TRBV5-1
TGTGCCAGCAGCTTCGGAGGGTGGGCTTTCCAAGAGACCCAGTACTTC	CASSFGGWAFQETQYF	.	.	TRBJ2-5	TRBV5-5
TGTGCCAGCAGCCGTGGACAGGTGAGCTATGGCTACACCTTC	CASSRGQVSYGYTF	many	TRBD1	TRBJ1-2	TRBV3-1
TGCGCCAGCAGCTTGGCCGGGACTAGTGAAGAGACCCAGTACTTC	CASSLAGTSEETQYF	.	TRBD2	TRBJ2-5	TRBV5-1
TGTGCCAGCAGTTACAGACGCTTCGAGGATGAGCAGTTCTTC	CASSYRRFEDEQFF	many	.	TRBJ2-1	TRBV12-3/TRBV12-4
TGTGCCAGCAGCTTGGCCTCCAGGGGATCCTACAATGAGCAGTTCTTC	CASSLASRGSYNEQFF	many	.	TRBJ2-1	TRBV5-6
TGTGCTAGTGGGTACGACAGGGGCCAAGGGACCTACGAGCAGTACTTC	CASGYDRGQGTYEQYF	many	TRBD1	TRBJ2-7	TRBV12-5
TGCGCCAGCAGCCAAGATAGAGGGCTAGCGGGGGCAGATACGCAGTATTTT	CASSQDRGLAGADTQYF	many	TRBD2	TRBJ2-3	TRBV4-1
TGTGCCAGCAGCTTAGGGGGGTCACAGCAGACCCAGTACTTC	CASSLGGSQQTQYF	many	.	TRBJ2-5	TRBV11-3
TGCGCCAGCAGCCCCGGGGAGGGCAATGAGCAGTTCTTC	CASSPGEGNEQFF	many	TRBD2	TRBJ2-1	TRBV5-1
TGCAGCGGGACGGGGTGGGCCGGGGAGCTGTTTTTT	CSGTGWAGELFF	few	.	TRBJ2-2	TRBV29-1
TGCGCCAGCAGCCAAGGGGGTGGGAACCCGAGGGGTGAGCAGTTCTTC	CASSQGGGNPRGEQFF	many	.	TRBJ2-1	TRBV4-1
TGTGCCTGGAGTGTGTCCCGGGGAGCTTTCTTT	CAWSVSRGAFF	.	.	TRBJ1-1	TRBV30
TGTGCCAGCAGCCGTGGGGGGGGGGCCTCCTACAATGAGCAGTTCTTC	CASSRGGGASYNEQFF	medium-sized	.	TRBJ2-1	TRBV7-2
TGTGCCAGCAGCTTGAACGGAGAAGAGACCCAGTACTTC	CASSLNGEETQYF	many	.	TRBJ2-5	TRBV5-5
TGTGCCAGCTCACCACCGGGGCACACCGGGGAGCTGTTTTTT	CASSPPGHTGELFF	many	.	TRBJ2-2	TRBV18
TGTGCCAGCAGCCAACGGGACAGGGCGAGGTACACCTTC	CASSQRDRARYTF	many	TRBD1	TRBJ1-2	TRBV3-1
TGCGCCAGCAGTGACCGGGACGGCTTCATGGACACTGAAGCTTTCTTT	CASSDRDGFMDTEAFF	many	.	TRBJ1-1	TRBV10-1
TGTGCCAGCAGCTCTGAGGGGGGTAATGAAAAACTGTTTTTT	CASSSEGGNEKLFF	many	.	TRBJ1-4	TRBV28
TGTGCCAGCAGTTATCAGACAGGGATCCTACTCTACACAGATACGCAGTATTTT	CASSYQTGILLYTDTQYF	many	TRBD1	TRBJ2-3	TRBV6-6
TGCGCCAGCAGCTTGGAGGGCAGGACCGGGAACACTGAAGCTTTCTTT	CASSLEGRTGNTEAFF	many	.	TRBJ1-1	TRBV5-1
TGCGCCAGCACCCGAGGAGGCGGGAACAATGAGCAGTTCTTC	CASTRGGGNNEQFF	many	.	TRBJ2-1	TRBV4-1
TGTGCCAGCAGTTTAAGGCCGTCCGGTCACGAGCAGTACTTC	CASSLRPSGHEQYF	many	.	TRBJ2-7	TRBV12-3/TRBV12-4
TGTGCCAGCAGGACAGGGGGCACCGGGGAGCTGTTTTTT	CASRTGGTGELFF	few	TRBD1	TRBJ2-2	TRBV6-5
TGCGCCAGCAGCCGACCGACGGCTTCAGATGGCTACACCTTC	CASSRPTASDGYTF	many	.	TRBJ1-2	TRBV5-1
TGTGCCAGCAACAGGGCGAACTACGAGCAGTACTTC	CASNRANYEQYF	few	.	TRBJ2-7	TRBV6-4
TGTGCCAGCAGTGAACAACACAGGGGGTCGGAGACCCAGTACTTC	CASSEQHRGSETQYF	many	TRBD1	TRBJ2-5	TRBV25-1